The 3 T cell receptor beta chains below all came from one sample that was sequenced in a study of blood T cell repertoires in COVID-19 (dated by TCRdb to 2018 to 2021). The library came from the immunoSEQ multiplex PCR assay. In its TCRdb copy, this immuneACCESS table keeps in-frame sequences only and misses some clones. Where compared with another copy, unresolved V genes explain less than half of these, and the others have no known cause. For this sample there are 110,000 or so clones; around 89% appear just once. Of the sample, over 4% is held by the ten largest clones. Sequenced material: peripheral blood. The receptors shown here come from a woman aged 50 to 65 with acute or convalescent COVID-19.

The chain has TRBV7-9 and TRBJ2-2; TRBD2 agrees at 15 bases. Germline values: CDR1 SEHNR, CDR2 FQNEAQ (reference sequence). The CDR3 extends over 17 amino acids. V shed 0 bases and J 6 bases; nucleotides not matched to a gene: 2. The CDR3 spells CASSLAGLAGGPGELFF. The CDR3 DNA sequence: TGTGCCAGCAGCTTAGCGGGACTAGCGGGAGGCCCCGGGGAGCTGTTTTTT.

The rearrangement joins TRBV20-1 to TRBJ1-1; D unresolved. Germline V gene data show CDR1 as DFQATT and CDR2 as SNEGSKA (reference sequence). The CDR3 is made up of 10 amino acids. V was clipped by 4 bases and J by 8 bases, with 8 bases between them. The CDR3 region has the DNA TGCAGTGCTATCCAGATCGAAGCTTTCTTT. Residues: CSAIQIEAFF.

The chain uses TRBV19 and TRBJ2-2; maybe TRBD1 (5 bases). Germline-derived CDR1 and CDR2 are LNHDA and SQIVND (reference sequence). The CDR3 has 14 residues. The ends were cut back, 8 bases at V and 3 bases at J, with 13 bases in the middle. The CDR3 region has the DNA TGTGCCAGTTTAATCGACAGATACACCGGGGAGCTGTTTTTT. Amino acid sequence: CASLIDRYTGELFF.